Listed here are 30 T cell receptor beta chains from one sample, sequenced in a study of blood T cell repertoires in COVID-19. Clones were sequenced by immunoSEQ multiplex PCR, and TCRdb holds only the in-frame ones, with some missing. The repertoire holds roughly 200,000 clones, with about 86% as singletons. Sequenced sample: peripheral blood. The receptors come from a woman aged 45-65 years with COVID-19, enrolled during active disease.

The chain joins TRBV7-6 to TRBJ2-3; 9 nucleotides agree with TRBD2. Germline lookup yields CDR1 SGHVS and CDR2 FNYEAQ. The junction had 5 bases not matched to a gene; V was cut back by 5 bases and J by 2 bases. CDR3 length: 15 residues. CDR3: CASSPSGGYTDTQYF. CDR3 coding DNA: TGTGCCAGCAGCCCCAGCGGGGGGTACACAGATACGCAGTATTTT.

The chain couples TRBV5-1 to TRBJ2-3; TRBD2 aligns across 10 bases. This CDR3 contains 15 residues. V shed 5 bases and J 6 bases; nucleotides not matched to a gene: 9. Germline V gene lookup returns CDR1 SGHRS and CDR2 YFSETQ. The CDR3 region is CASSMASGGRDTQYF. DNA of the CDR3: TGCGCCAGCAGTATGGCTAGCGGGGGTAGGGATACGCAGTATTTT.

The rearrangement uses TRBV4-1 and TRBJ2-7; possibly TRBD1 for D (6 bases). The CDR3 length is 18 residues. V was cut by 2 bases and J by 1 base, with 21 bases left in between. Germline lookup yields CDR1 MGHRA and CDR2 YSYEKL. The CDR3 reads CASSQSLGLRTDSYEQYV. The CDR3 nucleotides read TGCGCCAGCAGCCAATCCCTAGGGCTCAGGACAGATTCCTACGAGCAGTACGTC.

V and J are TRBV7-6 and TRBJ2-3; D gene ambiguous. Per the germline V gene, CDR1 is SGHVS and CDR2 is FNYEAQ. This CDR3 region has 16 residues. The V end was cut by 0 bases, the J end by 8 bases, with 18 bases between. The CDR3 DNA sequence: TGTGCCAGCAGCTTAGCGCTTGACACCCCGGCCGGTACGCAGTATTTT. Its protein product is CASSLALDTPAGTQYF.

The CDR3 DNA reads as TGTGCCAGCAGCTTCGTAATCCGGGACAGCACAGGATCACCCCTCCACTTT. Encoded protein: CASSFVIRDSTGSPLHF. The chain combines TRBV5-6 with TRBJ1-6; 7 bases align to TRBD1. Germline lookup yields CDR1 SGHDT and CDR2 YYEEEE. With V trimmed by 2 bases and J by 10 bases, 15 bases remained unmatched. The CDR3 consists of 17 residues.

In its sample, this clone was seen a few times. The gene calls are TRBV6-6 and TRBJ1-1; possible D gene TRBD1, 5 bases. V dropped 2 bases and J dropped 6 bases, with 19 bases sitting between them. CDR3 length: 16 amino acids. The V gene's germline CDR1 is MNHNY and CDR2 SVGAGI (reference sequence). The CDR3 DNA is TGTGCCAGCAGTTACCCGCCTTTGGGCAGGGACTCTGAAGCTTTCTTT. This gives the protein CASSYPPLGRDSEAFF.

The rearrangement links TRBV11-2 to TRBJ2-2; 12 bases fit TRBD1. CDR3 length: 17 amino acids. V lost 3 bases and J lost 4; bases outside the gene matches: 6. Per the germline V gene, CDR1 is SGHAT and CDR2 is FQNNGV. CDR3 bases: TGTGCCAGCAGCTTTGGGACAGGGGGCTTTGGCACCGGGGAGCTGTTTTTT. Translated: CASSFGTGGFGTGELFF.

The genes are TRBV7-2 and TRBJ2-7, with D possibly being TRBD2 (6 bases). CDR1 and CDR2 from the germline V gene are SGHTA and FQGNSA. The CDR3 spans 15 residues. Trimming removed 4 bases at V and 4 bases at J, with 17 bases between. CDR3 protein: CASSSRPGLIYEQYF. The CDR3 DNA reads TGTGCCAGCAGCTCGCGACCGGGACTCATATACGAGCAGTACTTC.

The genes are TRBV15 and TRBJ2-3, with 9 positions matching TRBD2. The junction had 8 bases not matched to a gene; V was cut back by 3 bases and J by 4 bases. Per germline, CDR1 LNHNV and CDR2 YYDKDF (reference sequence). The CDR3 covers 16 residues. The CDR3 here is CATSRGAGGLPDTQYF. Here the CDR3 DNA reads TGTGCCACCAGCAGGGGGGCGGGGGGGCTTCCAGATACGCAGTATTTT.

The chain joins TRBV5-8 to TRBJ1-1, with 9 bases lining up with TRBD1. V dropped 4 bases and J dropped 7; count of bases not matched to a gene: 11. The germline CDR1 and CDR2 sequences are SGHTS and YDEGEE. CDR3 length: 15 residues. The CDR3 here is CASSPGTGTLLEAFF. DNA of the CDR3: TGTGCCAGCAGCCCTGGGACAGGGACTCTCCTTGAAGCTTTCTTT.

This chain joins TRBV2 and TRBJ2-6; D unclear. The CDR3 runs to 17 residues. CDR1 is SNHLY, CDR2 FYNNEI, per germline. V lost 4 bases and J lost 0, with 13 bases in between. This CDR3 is CASSGYRTLSGANVLTF. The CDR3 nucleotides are TGTGCCAGCAGTGGGTACAGAACACTCTCTGGGGCCAACGTCCTGACTTTC. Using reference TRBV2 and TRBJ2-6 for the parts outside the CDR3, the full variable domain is EPEVTQTPSHQVTQMGQEVILRCVPISNHLYFYWYRQILGQKVEFLVSFYNNEISEKSEIFDDQFSVERPDGSNFTLKIRSTKLEDSAMYFCASSGYRTLSGANVLTFGAGSRLTVL.

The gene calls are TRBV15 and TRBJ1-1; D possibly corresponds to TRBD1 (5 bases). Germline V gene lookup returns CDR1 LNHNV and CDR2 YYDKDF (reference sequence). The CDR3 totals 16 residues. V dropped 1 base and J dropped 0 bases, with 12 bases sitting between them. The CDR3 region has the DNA TGTGCCACCAGCAGAGCTTATGGCAGGGTGAACACTGAAGCTTTCTTT. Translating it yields CATSRAYGRVNTEAFF.

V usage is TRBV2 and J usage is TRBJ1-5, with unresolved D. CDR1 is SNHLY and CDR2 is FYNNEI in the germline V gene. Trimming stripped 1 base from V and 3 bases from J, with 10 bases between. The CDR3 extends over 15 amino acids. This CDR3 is CASSEGWQINQPQHF. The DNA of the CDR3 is TGTGCCAGCAGTGAAGGGTGGCAGATCAATCAGCCCCAGCATTTT.

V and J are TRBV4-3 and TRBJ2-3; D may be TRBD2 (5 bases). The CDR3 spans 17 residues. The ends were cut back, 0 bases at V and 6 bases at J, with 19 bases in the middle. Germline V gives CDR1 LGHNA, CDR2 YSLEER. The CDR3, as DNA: TGCGCCAGCAGCCAAGATTCGACCGGCCTAGCTGGGGATACGCAGTATTTT. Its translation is CASSQDSTGLAGDTQYF.

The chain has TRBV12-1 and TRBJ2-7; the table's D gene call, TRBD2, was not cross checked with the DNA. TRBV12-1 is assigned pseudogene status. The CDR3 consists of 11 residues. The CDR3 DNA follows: TGTGCCAGCAGCTCACCGGGGGAGCAGTACTTC. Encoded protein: CASSSPGEQYF.

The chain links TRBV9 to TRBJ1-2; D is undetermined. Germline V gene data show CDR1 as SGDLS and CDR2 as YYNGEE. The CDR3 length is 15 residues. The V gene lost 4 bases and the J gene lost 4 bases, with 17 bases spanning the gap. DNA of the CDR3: TGTGCCAGCAGCCCATACAGCTCCGGATCCTATGGCTACACCTTC. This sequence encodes CASSPYSSGSYGYTF.

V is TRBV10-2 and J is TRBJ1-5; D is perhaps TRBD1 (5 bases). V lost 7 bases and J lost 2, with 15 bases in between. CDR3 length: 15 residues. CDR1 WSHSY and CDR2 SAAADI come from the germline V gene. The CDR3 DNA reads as TGCGCCAGCAAGGTGGGGCTTTCAGGCAATCAGCCCCAGCATTTT. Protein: CASKVGLSGNQPQHF.

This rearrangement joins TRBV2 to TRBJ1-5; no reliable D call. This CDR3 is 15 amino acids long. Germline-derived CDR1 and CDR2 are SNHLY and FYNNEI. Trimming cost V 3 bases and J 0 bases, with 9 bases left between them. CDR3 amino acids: CASSDKTFSNQPQHF. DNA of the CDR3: TGTGCCAGCAGTGACAAGACTTTTAGCAATCAGCCCCAGCATTTT.

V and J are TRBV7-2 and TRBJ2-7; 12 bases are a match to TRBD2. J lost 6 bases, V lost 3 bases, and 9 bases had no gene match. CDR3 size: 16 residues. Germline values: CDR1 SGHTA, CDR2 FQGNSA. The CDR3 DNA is TGTGCCAGCAGCTTTACTAGCGGGGGGTTGGGGTCCGAGCAGTACTTC. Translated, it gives CASSFTSGGLGSEQYF. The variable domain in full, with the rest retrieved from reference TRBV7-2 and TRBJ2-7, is GAGVSQSPSNKVTEKGKDVELRCDPISGHTALYWYRQSLGQGLEFLIYFQGNSAPDKSGLPSDRFSAERTGGSVSTLTIQRTQQEDSAVYLCASSFTSGGLGSEQYFGPGTRLTVT.

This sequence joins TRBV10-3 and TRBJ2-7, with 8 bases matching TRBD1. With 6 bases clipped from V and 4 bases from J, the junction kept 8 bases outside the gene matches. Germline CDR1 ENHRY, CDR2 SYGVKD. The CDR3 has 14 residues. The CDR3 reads CAIRGAGGSYEQYF. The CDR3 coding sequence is TGTGCCATCAGGGGGGCAGGGGGCTCGTACGAGCAGTACTTC.

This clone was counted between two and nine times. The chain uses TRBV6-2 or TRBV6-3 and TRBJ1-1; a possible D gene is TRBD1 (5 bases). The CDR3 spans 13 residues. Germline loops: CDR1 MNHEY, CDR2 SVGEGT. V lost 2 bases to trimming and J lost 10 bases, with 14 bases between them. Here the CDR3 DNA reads TGTGCCAGCAGTTACGGTGGCAGGGCAATAGCTTTCTTT. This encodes CASSYGGRAIAFF.

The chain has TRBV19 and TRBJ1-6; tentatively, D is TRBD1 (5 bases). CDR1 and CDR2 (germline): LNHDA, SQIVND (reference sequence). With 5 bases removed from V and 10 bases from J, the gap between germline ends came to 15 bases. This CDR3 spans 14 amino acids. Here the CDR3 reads CASSGGREDSPLHF. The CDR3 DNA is TGTGCCAGTAGTGGCGGCAGGGAGGACTCACCCCTCCACTTT.

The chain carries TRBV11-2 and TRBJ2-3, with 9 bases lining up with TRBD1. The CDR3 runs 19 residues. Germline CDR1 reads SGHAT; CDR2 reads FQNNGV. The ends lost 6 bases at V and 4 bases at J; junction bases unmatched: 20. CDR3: CASSLLDGLGTGSSDTQYF. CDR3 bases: TGTGCCAGCAGTTTACTCGATGGGTTAGGGACAGGGAGTTCAGATACGCAGTATTTT.

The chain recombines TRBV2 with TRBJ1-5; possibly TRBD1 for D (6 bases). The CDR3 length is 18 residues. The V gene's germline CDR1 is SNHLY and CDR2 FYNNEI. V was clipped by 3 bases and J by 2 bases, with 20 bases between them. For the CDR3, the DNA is TGTGCCAGCAGTGATAAGCAACGGGGGGCGTTTGGCAATCAGCCCCAGCATTTT. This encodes CASSDKQRGAFGNQPQHF. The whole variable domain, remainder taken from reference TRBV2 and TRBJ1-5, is EPEVTQTPSHQVTQMGQEVILRCVPISNHLYFYWYRQILGQKVEFLVSFYNNEISEKSEIFDDQFSVERPDGSNFTLKIRSTKLEDSAMYFCASSDKQRGAFGNQPQHFGDGTRLSIL.

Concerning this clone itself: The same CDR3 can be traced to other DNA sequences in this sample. The CDR3 is CASSLVGRENTEAFF. In nucleotides, the CDR3 is TGTGCCAGCAGCTTAGTGGGCAGGGAGAACACTGAAGCTTTCTTT. V is TRBV7-9 and J is TRBJ1-1, with D perhaps matching TRBD1 (5 bases). The CDR3 spans 15 residues. CDR1 is SEHNR, CDR2 FQNEAQ, per germline (reference sequence). V was trimmed by 1 base and J by 1 base, leaving 10 bases between them.

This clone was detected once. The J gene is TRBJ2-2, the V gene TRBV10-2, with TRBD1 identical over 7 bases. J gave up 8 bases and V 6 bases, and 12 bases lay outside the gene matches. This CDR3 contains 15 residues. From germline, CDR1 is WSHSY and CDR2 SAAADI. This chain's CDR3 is CASSFGTVTGGELFF. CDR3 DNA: TGCGCCAGCAGCTTCGGGACAGTTACAGGGGGGGAGCTGTTTTTT.

Written as DNA, the CDR3 is TGTGCCAGCAGCTTAGAGGTGGGGCCGGACTCACCCCTCCACTTT. The encoded protein is CASSLEVGPDSPLHF. The chain recombines TRBV11-3 with TRBJ1-6, with a tentative D call TRBD1 (5 bases). Germline CDR1 is SGHNT and CDR2 is YENEEA. Trimming cost V 0 bases and J 10 bases, with 13 bases left between them. The CDR3 consists of 15 residues.

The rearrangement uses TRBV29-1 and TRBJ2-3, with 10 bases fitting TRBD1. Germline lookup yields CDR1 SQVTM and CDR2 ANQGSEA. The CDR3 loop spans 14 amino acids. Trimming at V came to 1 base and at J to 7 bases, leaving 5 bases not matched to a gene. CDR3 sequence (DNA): TGCAGCGTTGAAGTCGGGACAGGGGAAAATACGCAGTATTTT. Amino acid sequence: CSVEVGTGENTQYF.

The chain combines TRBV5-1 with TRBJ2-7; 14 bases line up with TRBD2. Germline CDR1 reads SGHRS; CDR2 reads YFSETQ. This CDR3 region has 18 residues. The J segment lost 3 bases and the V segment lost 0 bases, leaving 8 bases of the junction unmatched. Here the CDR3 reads CASSLEPTSGGVSYEQYV. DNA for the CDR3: TGCGCCAGCAGCTTGGAACCGACTAGCGGGGGGGTAAGCTACGAGCAGTACGTC.

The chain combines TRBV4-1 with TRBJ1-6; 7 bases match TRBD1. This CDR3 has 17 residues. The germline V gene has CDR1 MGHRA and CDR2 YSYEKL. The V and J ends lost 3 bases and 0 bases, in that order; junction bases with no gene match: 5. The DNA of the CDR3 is TGCGCCAGCAGCCATGGACAGGCCCGCTCCTATAATTCACCCCTCCACTTT. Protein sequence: CASSHGQARSYNSPLHF.